The sample holds a few counts of the clone carrying this T cell receptor beta chain. The data belong to a study of regulatory T cells in long-lasting Graves disease. HTBI primers from iRepertoire and Arm-PCR of CDR3 regions yielded the TCR beta libraries. TCRdb re-called the multiplex PCR reads through MiXCR, storing one row per CDR3 protein. The sample records hundreds of thousands of distinct CDR3 sequences, roughly 15% being singletons. This CDR3 comprises 15 residues. From germline, CDR1 is KGHDR and CDR2 SFDVKD. V trimming: 6 bases; J trimming: 2 bases; junction bases outside the gene matches: 6. Described time point: newly diagnosed GD, antithyroid drugs for less than 3 months. Making the TCR library involved RNA that had been extracted from PBMCs.

This sample comprised peripheral blood mononuclear cells (PBMCs), obtained at new diagnosis, from a patient treated with antithyroid drugs. This TCR was sampled from a female donor with Graves disease. The chain combines TRBV24-1 with TRBJ2-3, with 8 nucleotides matching TRBD2. In nucleotides, the CDR3 is TGTGCCACCAGTAGAACTAGCGGACTCACAGATACGCAGTATTTT. Protein product: CATSRTSGLTDTQYF.